The source of this T cell receptor beta chain is a study of cytomegalovirus exposure and HLA in healthy donors. It was with 60 Vbeta and 13 Jbeta primers that the PCR ran. Here immunoSEQ multiplex PCR was the method, and the copy in TCRdb shows in-frame clones only, minus some. In the table there are under 200,000 clones, 75% to 85% of which are singletons. Study observations and caveats: Across donors, sequencing depth was assumed by presence/absence analyses to be roughly uniform.

Points on this clone: Its antigen is unknown.

The germline V gene has CDR1 SGHTA and CDR2 FQGNSA. CDR3 length: 14 amino acids. V was shortened by 2 bases and J by 9 bases, with 14 bases between the two germline ends. The sample comprised PBMCs. The clonotype originates from a man aged 45-60 years in good health and CMV-seropositive. The J gene is TRBJ2-1, the V gene TRBV7-2, with D tentatively TRBD2 (6 bases). The CDR3 DNA reads TGTGCCAGCAGCTTATTCCCGTTGGGGGGTGAGCAGTTCTTC. Translation gives CASSLFPLGGEQFF.